This paragraph covers one T cell receptor (beta chain) sequence. Antigen: not known. These data come from a study of cytotoxic CD8 clonotypes in ibrutinib-treated CLL. Regarding the study as a whole: Public clonotypes, rarely seen, contracted or held steady on treatment. Baseline clonality, above age-matched healthy donor levels, tracked circulating CD8+ T-cell counts. Lymph node repertoires were not studied, and sampling times were unmatched.

Assay used: immunoSEQ multiplex PCR; TCRdb lists only in-frame clones, some missing. The table includes approximately 20,000 clones, 65% to 85% detected once. CDR1 SGHVS and CDR2 FQNEAQ come from the germline V gene. The CDR3 runs 18 residues. The ends were cut back, 3 bases at V and 0 bases at J, with 20 bases in the middle. The chain carries TRBV7-8 and TRBJ1-1; D is unclear. The TCR originated in a human donor with chronic lymphocytic leukemia. Sequenced here: PBMCs, sampled before ibrutinib treatment. The CDR3 DNA reads TGTGCCAGCAGCTTTGGGATACTGACAATTTACATGAACACTGAAGCTTTCTTT. Translation: CASSFGILTIYMNTEAFF. The whole variable domain, remainder taken from reference TRBV7-8 and TRBJ1-1, is GAGVSQSPRYKVAKRGQDVALRCDPISGHVSLFWYQQALGQGPEFLTYFQNEAQLDKSGLPSDRFFAERPEGSVSTLKIQRTQQEDSAVYLCASSFGILTIYMNTEAFFGQGTRLTVV.